This T cell receptor beta chain comes out of a study of control samples from healthy donors and cancer patients. The assay was immunoSEQ multiplex PCR, and TCRdb's table has in-frame clones only and misses some. Counted here are fewer than 200,000 clones, 90% occurring once; the ten biggest clones make up 1.1% to 1.5%. The CDR3 spans 15 residues. The V gene's germline CDR1 is LNHDA and CDR2 SQIVND (reference sequence). This chain uses TRBV19 with TRBJ2-7; weak D call: TRBD2 (5 bases). Material for sequencing was blood. The source is a woman in her 50s in good health. The CDR3 DNA reads TGTGCTTCGAGACGCCAGGACGGAGGATCCTACGAGCAGTACTTC. It is translated as CASRRQDGGSYEQYF.